The clone carrying this T cell receptor (beta chain) was detected only once. These data belong to a study of T cells in localized non-small cell lung cancer. The table came from immunoSEQ multiplex PCR; TCRdb's copy has only in-frame clones and leaves some out. This table has tens of thousands of clones, 88% appearing once. Sequencing was performed on peripheral blood mononuclear cells, taken before any cancer treatment. The clonotype originates from a male donor older than 55 with stage II lung adenocarcinoma.

CDR3 bases: TGTGCCAGCAGCGCTACCGGGACAGGGGTCTACGAGCAGTACTTC. This gives the protein CASSATGTGVYEQYF. This chain uses TRBV9 with TRBJ2-7; 10 positions agree with TRBD1. V lost 3 bases to trimming and J lost 3 bases; unmatched junction nucleotides: 6. CDR1 and CDR2 from the germline V gene are SGDLS and YYNGEE. The CDR3 length is 15 residues.